The source of this TCR beta chain is a study of T cell responses to AZD1222 COVID-19 vaccine. This clone was observed a few times. Using immunoSEQ multiplex PCR, the repertoire was profiled, and TCRdb retains in-frame clones only, with some absent. Seen here are about 70,000 clones, approximately 90% observed once, and the top ten hold more than 4%. CDR1 and CDR2 (germline): LNHDA, SQIVND (reference sequence). The V gene lost 0 bases and the J gene lost 11 bases, with 17 bases spanning the gap. CDR3 length: 15 amino acids. The sequence was obtained from an adult who received the MenACWY meningococcal vaccine as a control. The V call is TRBV19, the J call TRBJ1-5; a weak D match, TRBD1 (6 bases). This material consisted of peripheral blood, taken 28 days after the second dose of the MenACWY control vaccine. As DNA, the CDR3 is TGTGCCAGTAGTATAGATCAGGGGTCACGGGGAGCCCAGCATTTT. Amino acid sequence: CASSIDQGSRGAQHF.